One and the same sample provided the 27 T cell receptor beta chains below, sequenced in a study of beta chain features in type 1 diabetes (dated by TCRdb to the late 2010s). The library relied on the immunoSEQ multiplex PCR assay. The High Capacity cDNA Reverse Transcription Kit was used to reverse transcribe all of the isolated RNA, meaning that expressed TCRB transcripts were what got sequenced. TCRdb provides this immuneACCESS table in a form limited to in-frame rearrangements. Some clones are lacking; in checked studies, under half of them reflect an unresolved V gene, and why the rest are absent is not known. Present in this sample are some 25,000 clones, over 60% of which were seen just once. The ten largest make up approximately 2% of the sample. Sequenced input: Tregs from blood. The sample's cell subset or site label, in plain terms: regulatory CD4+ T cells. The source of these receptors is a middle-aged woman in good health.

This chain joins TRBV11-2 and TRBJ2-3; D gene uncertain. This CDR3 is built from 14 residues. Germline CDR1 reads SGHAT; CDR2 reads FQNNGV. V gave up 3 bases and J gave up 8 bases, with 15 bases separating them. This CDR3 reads CASSFLRSFGTQYF. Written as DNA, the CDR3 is TGTGCCAGCAGCTTTTTGCGGTCCTTTGGTACGCAGTATTTT. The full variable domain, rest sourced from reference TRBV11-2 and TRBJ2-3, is EAGVAQSPRYKIIEKRQSVAFWCNPISGHATLYWYQQILGQGPKLLIQFQNNGVVDDSQLPKDRFSAERLKGVDSTLKIQPAKLEDSAVYLCASSFLRSFGTQYFGPGTRLTVL.

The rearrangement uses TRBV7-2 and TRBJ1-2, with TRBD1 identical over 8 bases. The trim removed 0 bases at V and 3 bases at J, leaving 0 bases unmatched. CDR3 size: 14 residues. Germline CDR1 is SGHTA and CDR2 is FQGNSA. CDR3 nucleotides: TGTGCCAGCAGCTTAGCGACAGGGGACTATGGCTACACCTTC. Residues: CASSLATGDYGYTF.

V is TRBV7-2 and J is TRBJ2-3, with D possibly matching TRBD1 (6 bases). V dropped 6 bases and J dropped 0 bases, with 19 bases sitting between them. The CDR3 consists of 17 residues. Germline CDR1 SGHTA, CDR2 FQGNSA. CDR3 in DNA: TGTGCCAGCAGTCTCCTAAGACAGGCTTATAGCACAGATACGCAGTATTTT. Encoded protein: CASSLLRQAYSTDTQYF.

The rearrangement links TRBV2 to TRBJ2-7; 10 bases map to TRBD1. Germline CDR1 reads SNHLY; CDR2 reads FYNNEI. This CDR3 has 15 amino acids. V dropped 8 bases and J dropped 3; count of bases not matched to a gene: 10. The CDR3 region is CASGMGQGIFYEQYF. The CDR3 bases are TGTGCCAGCGGGATGGGACAGGGGATTTTCTACGAGCAGTACTTC.

The chain's CDR3 is CASSPWEGPRETQYF. The DNA of the CDR3 is TGCGCCAGCAGCCCTTGGGAGGGGCCGAGAGAGACCCAGTACTTC. This chain links TRBV5-1 with TRBJ2-5; 7 bases map to TRBD2. Per the germline V gene, CDR1 is SGHRS and CDR2 is YFSETQ. The length of the CDR3 is 15 residues. J lost 4 bases, V lost 4 bases, and 10 bases had no gene match.

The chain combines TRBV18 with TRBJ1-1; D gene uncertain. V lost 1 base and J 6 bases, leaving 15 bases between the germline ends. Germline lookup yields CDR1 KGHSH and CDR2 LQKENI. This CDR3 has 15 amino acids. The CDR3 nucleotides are TGTGCCAGCTCACCACTCAGCGACCCACTTGCTGAAGCTTTCTTT. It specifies CASSPLSDPLAEAFF. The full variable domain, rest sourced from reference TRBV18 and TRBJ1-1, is NAGVMQNPRHLVRRRGQEARLRCSPMKGHSHVYWYRQLPEEGLKFMVYLQKENIIDESGMPKERFSAEFPKEGPSILRIQQVVRGDSAAYFCASSPLSDPLAEAFFGQGTRLTVV.

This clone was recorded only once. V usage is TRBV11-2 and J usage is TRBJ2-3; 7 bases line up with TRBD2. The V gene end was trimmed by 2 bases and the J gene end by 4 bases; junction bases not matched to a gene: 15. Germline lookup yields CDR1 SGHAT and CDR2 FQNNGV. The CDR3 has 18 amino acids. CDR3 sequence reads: CASSLRAAGRGYADTQYF. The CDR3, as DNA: TGTGCCAGCAGCTTACGCGCCGCCGGGCGGGGGTATGCAGATACGCAGTATTTT.

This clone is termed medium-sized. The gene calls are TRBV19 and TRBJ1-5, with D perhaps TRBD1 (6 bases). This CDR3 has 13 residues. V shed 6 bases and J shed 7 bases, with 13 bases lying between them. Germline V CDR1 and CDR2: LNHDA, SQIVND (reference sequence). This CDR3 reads CASSQGRGQPQHF. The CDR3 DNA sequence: TGTGCCAGTAGCCAGGGGAGAGGGCAGCCCCAGCATTTT.

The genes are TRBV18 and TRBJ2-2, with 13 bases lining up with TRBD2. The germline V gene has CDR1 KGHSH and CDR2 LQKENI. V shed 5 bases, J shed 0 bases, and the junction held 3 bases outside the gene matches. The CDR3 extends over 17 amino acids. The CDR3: CASSMGLAGTNTGELFF. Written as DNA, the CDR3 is TGTGCCAGCTCAATGGGACTAGCGGGAACGAACACCGGGGAGCTGTTTTTT.

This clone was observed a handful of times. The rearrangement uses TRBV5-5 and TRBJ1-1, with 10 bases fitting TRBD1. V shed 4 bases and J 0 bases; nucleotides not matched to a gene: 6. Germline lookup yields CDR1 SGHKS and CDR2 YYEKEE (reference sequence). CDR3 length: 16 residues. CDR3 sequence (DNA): TGTGCCAGCAGCAGCGGGACAGGGGCAATGAACACTGAAGCTTTCTTT. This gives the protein CASSSGTGAMNTEAFF.

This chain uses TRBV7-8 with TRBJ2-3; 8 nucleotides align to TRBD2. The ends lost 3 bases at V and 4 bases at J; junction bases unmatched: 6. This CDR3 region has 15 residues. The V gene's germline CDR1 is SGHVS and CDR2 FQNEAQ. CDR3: CASSLIRGGPDTQYF. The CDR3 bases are TGTGCCAGCAGCTTGATCCGGGGGGGCCCAGATACGCAGTATTTT.

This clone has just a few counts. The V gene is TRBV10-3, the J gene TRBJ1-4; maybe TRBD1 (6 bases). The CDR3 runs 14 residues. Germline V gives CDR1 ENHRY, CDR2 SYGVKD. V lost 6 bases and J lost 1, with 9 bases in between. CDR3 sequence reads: CAIREQGTNEKLFF. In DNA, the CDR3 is TGTGCCATCAGGGAACAGGGAACTAATGAAAAACTGTTTTTT.

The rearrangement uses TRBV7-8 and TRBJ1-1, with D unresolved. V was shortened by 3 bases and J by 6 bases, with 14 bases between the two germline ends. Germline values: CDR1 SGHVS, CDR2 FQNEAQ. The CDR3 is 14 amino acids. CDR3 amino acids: CASSFLTGSSEAFF. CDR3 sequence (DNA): TGTGCCAGCAGCTTCTTAACCGGTTCCTCTGAAGCTTTCTTT.

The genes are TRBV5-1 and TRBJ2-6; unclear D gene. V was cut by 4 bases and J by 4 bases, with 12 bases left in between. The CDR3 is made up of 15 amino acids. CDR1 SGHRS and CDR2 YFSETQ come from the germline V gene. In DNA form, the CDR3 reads TGCGCCAGCAGCCTTGACCTCAGGGGGGCCAACGTCCTGACTTTC. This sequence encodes CASSLDLRGANVLTF.

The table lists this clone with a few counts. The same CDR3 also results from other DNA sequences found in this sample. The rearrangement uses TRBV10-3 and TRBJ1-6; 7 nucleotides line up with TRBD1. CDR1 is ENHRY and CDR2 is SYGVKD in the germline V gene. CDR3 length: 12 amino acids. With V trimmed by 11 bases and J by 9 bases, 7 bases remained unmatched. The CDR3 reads CASRGSGSPLHF. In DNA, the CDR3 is TGTGCCTCCAGGGGGAGCGGTTCACCCCTCCACTTT.

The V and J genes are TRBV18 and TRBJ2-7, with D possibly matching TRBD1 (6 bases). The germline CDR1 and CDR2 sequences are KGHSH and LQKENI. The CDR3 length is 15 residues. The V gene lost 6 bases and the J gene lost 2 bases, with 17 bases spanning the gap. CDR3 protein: CASSPDQGRTYEQYF. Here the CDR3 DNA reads TGTGCCAGCTCCCCGGATCAGGGGAGAACCTACGAGCAGTACTTC.

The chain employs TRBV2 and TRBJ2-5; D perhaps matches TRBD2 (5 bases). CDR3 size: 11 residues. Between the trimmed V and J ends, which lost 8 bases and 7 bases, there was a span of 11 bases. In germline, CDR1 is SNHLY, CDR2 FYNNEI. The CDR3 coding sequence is TGTGCCAGCTCGCGGGTCGGGACCCAGTACTTC. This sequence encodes CASSRVGTQYF.

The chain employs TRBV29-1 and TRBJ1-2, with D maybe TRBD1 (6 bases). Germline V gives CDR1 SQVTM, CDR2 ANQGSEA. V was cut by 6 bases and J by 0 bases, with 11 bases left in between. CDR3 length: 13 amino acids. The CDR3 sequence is CSVGGTSNYGYTF. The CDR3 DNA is TGCAGCGTGGGAGGGACATCTAACTATGGCTACACCTTC.

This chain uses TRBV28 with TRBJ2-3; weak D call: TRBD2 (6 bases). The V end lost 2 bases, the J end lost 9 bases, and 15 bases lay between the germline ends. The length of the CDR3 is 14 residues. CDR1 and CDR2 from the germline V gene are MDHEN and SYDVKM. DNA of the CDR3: TGTGCCAGCAGTTTAGAGGCGGGACCGGGGACGCAGTATTTT. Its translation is CASSLEAGPGTQYF.

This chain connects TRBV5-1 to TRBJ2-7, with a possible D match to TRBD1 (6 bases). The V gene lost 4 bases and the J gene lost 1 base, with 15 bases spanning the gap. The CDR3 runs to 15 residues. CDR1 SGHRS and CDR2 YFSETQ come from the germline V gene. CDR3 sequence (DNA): TGCGCCAGCAGCCGAACAGCAGGGACATCCTACGAGCAGTACTTC. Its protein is CASSRTAGTSYEQYF.

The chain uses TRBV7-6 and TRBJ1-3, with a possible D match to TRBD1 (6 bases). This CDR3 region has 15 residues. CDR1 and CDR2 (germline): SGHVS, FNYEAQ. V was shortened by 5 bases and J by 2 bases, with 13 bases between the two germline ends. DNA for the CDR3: TGTGCCAGCAGCACCCAGGGGAGCGCTGGAAACACCATATATTTT. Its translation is CASSTQGSAGNTIYF.

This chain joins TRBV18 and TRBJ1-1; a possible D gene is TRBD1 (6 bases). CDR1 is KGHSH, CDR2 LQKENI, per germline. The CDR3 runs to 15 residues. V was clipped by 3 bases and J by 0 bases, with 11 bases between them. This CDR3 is CASSPDRTLNTEAFF. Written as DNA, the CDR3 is TGTGCCAGCTCACCGGACAGAACTCTGAACACTGAAGCTTTCTTT.

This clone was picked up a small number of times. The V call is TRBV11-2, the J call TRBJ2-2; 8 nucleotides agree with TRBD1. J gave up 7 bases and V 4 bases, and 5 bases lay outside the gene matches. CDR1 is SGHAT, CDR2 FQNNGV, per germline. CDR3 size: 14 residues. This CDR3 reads CASSSQGAGGELFF. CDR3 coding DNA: TGTGCCAGCAGCTCCCAGGGGGCGGGCGGGGAGCTGTTTTTT.

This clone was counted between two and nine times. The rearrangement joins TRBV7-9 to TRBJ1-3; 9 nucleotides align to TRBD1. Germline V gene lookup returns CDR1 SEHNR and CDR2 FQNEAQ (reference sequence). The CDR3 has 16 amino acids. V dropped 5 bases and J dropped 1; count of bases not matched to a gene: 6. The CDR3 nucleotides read TGTGCCAGCAGCGCGAGGGACAGGGCGTCTGGAAACACCATATATTTT. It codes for CASSARDRASGNTIYF.

CDR3: CASSSRTGTGELFF. CDR3 coding DNA: TGCGCCAGCAGCAGCAGAACAGGGACCGGGGAGCTGTTTTTT. V gene TRBV5-1 combines with J gene TRBJ2-2, with TRBD1 as a possible D gene (6 bases). Germline assignment: CDR1 SGHRS and CDR2 YFSETQ. Trimming pared 4 bases from V and 5 bases from J, leaving 12 bases between. The CDR3 has 14 residues.

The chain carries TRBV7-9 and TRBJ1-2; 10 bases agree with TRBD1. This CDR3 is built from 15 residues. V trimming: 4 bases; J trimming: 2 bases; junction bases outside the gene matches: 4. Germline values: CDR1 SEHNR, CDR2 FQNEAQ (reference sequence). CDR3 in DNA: TGTGCCAGCAGCTACGGGACAGGGGACAACTATGGCTACACCTTC. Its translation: CASSYGTGDNYGYTF.

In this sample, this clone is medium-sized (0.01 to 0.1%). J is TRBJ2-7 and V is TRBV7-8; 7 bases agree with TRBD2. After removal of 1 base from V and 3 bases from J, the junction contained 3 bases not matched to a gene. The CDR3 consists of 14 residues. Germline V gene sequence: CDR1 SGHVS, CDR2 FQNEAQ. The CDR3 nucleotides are TGTGCCAGCAGCTTAGTAGGACTAGACTACGAGCAGTACTTC. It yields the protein CASSLVGLDYEQYF.